Reported below is one T cell receptor beta chain. What it binds is unknown. This sample is drawn from a study of radiotherapy plus CTLA-4 blockade in lung cancer. About the research overall: The study recorded objective responses in about 20% of patients and disease control in 31%. Study-wide results and caveats: It was early blood T cell clone dynamics, with interferon-beta, that reportedly best predicted response. Following radiotherapy plus ipilimumab, tumor-derived TCR clones expanded in the blood.

V lost 1 base and J lost 4, with 21 bases in between. Germline V lookup: CDR1 SGHRS, CDR2 YFSETQ. The CDR3 contains 18 residues. Clones were read by immunoSEQ multiplex PCR, and TCRdb kept only the in-frame ones, dropping some. This repertoire shows over 80,000 clones, roughly 80% found once; its top ten account for roughly 0.84%. The sequence was collected from a human donor with non-small cell lung cancer who had stable disease on radiotherapy plus ipilimumab. The rearrangement uses TRBV5-1 and TRBJ1-3; D is perhaps TRBD1 (5 bases). Specimen: peripheral blood, collected from a patient treated with radiotherapy plus ipilimumab. CDR3 in amino acids: CASSLKRQGVYSGNTIYF. CDR3 DNA: TGCGCCAGCAGCTTGAAGCGCCAGGGAGTCTATTCCGGAAACACCATATATTTT.